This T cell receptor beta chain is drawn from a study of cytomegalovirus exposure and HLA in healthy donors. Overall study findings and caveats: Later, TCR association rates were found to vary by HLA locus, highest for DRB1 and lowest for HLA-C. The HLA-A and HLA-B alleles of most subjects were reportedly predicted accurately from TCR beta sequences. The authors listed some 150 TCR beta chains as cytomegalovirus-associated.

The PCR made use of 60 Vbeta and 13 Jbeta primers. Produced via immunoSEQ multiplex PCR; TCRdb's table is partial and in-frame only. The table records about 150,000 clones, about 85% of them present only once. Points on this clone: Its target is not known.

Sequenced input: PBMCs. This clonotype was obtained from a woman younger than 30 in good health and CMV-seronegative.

This CDR3 is CASTEGGMNTEAFF. As DNA, the CDR3 is TGTGCCAGCACCGAGGGGGGGATGAACACTGAAGCTTTCTTT. V and J are TRBV2 and TRBJ1-1; tentative D call: TRBD1 (6 bases). V was trimmed by 7 bases and J by 0 bases, leaving 12 bases between them. The CDR3 covers 14 residues. Germline CDR1 reads SNHLY; CDR2 reads FYNNEI.